This T cell receptor beta chain was captured by sequencing in a study of OX40 agonist ivuxolimab in advanced cancers. Using immunoSEQ multiplex PCR, the repertoire was profiled, and TCRdb retains in-frame clones only, with some absent. The sample has about 20,000 clones; 90% to 95% are singletons. This CDR3 is 16 amino acids long. Germline V gives CDR1 SGHVS, CDR2 FQNEAQ. V was pared by 3 bases and J by 4 bases, with 9 bases of the junction left unmatched. The gene calls are TRBV7-8 and TRBJ1-5; 7 bases map to TRBD1. Sample: CD4+ or CD8+ T cells sorted from blood, taken in a trial of the OX40 agonist ivuxolimab. This TCR was sampled from an adult with an advanced solid tumor such as melanoma, head and neck, liver or kidney cancer. CDR3 residues: CASSFLTGSENQPQHF. The CDR3 nucleotides read TGTGCCAGCAGCTTCCTGACAGGGTCCGAGAATCAGCCCCAGCATTTT.